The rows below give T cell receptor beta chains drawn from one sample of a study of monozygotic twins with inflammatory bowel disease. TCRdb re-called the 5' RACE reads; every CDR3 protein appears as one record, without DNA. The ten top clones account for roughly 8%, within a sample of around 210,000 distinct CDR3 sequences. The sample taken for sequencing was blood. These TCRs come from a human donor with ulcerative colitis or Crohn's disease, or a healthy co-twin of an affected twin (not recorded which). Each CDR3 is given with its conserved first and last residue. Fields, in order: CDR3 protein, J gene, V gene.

CDR3: CASSPRREGEQYF
J: TRBJ2-7
V: TRBV7-2

CDR3: CASSRPIPLTEEDYEQYF
J: TRBJ2-7
V: TRBV6-2/TRBV6-3

CDR3: CASSIASGAEQFF
J: TRBJ2-1
V: TRBV19

CDR3: CASSYFPGTNSPLHF
J: TRBJ1-6
V: TRBV7-6

CDR3: CAWSERNYGYTF
J: TRBJ1-2
V: TRBV30

CDR3: CSVVTRFSGNTIYF
J: TRBJ1-3
V: TRBV29-1

CDR3: CSAGLLAGHKGRYF
J: TRBJ2-3
V: TRBV20-1

CDR3: CASSLVADEQYF
J: TRBJ2-7
V: TRBV6-6

CDR3: CASKGDNYGYTF
J: TRBJ1-2
V: TRBV6-5

CDR3: CASRPQGMTTEAFF
J: TRBJ1-1
V: TRBV6-1

CDR3: CASSVVGVSYNEQFF
J: TRBJ2-1
V: TRBV9

CDR3: CASSLEAYEQYF
J: TRBJ2-7
V: TRBV7-2

CDR3: CASSLRRTPPDTQYF
J: TRBJ2-3
V: TRBV27

CDR3: CASRGQDNSPLHF
J: TRBJ1-6
V: TRBV2

CDR3: CATSRETVANYGYTF
J: TRBJ1-2
V: TRBV15

CDR3: CSEGDAHYGYTF
J: TRBJ1-2
V: TRBV29-1

CDR3: CASSLEASGPSGQFF
J: TRBJ2-1
V: TRBV7-2

CDR3: CSARDRTGVAGELFF
J: TRBJ2-2
V: TRBV20-1

CDR3: CASARGPVGGASSYNEQFF
J: TRBJ2-1
V: TRBV2

CDR3: CASSQTGLAGTNTGELFF
J: TRBJ2-2
V: TRBV4-2

CDR3: CASSTGPNTGELFF
J: TRBJ2-2
V: TRBV27

CDR3: CSVASVGNSYEQYF
J: TRBJ2-7
V: TRBV29-1

CDR3: CSVEDLGKLDYGYTF
J: TRBJ1-2
V: TRBV29-1

CDR3: CASSYSGGTTYEQYF
J: TRBJ2-7
V: TRBV7-2